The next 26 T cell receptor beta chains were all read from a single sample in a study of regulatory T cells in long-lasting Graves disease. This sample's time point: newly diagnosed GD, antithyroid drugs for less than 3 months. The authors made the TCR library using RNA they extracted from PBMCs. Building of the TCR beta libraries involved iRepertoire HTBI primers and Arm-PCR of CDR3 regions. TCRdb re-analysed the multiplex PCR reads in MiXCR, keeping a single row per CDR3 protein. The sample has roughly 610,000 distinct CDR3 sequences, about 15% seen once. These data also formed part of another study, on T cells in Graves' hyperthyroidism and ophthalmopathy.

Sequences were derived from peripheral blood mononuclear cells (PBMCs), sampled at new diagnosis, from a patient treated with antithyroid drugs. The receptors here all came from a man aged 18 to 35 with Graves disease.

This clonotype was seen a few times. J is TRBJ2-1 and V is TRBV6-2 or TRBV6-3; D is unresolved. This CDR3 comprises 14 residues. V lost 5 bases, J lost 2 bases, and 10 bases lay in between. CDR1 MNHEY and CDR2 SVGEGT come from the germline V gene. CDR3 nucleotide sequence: TGTGCCAGCAGTGTAGATCCAGCCTACAATGAGCAGTTCTTC. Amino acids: CASSVDPAYNEQFF.

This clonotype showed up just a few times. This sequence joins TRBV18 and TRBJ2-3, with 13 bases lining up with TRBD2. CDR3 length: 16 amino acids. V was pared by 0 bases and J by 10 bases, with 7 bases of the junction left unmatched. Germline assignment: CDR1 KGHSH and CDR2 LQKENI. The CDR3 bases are TGTGCCAGCTCACCACCCGTGACTAGCGGGAGGTCCTCGCAGTATTTT. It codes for CASSPPVTSGRSSQYF.

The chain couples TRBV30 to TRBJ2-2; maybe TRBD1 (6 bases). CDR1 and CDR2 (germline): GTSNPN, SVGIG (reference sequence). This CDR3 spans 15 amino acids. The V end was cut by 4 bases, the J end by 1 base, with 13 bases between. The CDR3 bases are TGTGCCTGGACGGAAAGAGGGGGGAACACCGGGGAGCTGTTTTTT. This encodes CAWTERGGNTGELFF.

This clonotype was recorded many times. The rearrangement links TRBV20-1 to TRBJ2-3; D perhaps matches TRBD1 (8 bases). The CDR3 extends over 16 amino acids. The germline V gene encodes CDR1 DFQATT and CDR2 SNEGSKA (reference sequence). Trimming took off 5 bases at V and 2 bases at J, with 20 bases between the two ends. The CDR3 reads CSAQSGTGRITDTQYF. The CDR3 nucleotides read TGCAGTGCTCAAAGCGGGACAGGCCGAATCACAGATACGCAGTATTTT.

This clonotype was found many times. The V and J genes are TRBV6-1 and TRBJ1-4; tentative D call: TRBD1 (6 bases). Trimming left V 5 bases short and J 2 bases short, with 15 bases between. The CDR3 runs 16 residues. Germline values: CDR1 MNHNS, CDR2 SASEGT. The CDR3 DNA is TGTGCCAGCAGTAAACCAGGGGTTCTCACTAATGAAAAACTGTTTTTT. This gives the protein CASSKPGVLTNEKLFF.

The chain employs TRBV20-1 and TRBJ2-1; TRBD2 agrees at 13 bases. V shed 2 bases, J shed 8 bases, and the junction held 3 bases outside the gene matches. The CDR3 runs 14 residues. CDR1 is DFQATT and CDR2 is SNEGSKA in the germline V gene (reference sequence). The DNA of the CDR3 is TGCAGTGCTAGACTAGGACTAGCGGGAGATGAGCAGTTCTTC. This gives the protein CSARLGLAGDEQFF.

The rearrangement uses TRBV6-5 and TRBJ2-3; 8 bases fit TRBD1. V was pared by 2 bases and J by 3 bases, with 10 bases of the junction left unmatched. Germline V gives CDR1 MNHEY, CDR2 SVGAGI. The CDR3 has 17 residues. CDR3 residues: CASSYEGQGPRTDTQYF. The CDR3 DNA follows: TGTGCCAGCAGTTACGAAGGACAGGGACCCAGGACAGATACGCAGTATTTT.

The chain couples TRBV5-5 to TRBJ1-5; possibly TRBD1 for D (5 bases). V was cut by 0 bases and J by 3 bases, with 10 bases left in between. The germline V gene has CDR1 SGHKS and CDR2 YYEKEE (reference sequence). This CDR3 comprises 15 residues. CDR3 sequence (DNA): TGTGCCAGCAGCTTGGGAGCGGGGACCAATCAGCCCCAGCATTTT. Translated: CASSLGAGTNQPQHF.

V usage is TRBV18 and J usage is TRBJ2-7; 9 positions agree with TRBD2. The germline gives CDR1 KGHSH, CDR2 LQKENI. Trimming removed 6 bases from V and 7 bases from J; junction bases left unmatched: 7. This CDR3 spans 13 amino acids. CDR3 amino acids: CASSLTSGVEQYF. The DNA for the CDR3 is TGTGCCAGCTCCCTGACTAGCGGCGTTGAGCAGTACTTC. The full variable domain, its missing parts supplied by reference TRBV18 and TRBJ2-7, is NAGVMQNPRHLVRRRGQEARLRCSPMKGHSHVYWYRQLPEEGLKFMVYLQKENIIDESGMPKERFSAEFPKEGPSILRIQQVVRGDSAAYFCASSLTSGVEQYFGPGTRLTVT.

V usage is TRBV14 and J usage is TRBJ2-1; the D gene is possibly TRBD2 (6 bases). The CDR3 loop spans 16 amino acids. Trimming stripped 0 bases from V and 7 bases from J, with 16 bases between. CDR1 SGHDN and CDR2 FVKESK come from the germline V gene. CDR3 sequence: CASSQDRWRGLNEQFF. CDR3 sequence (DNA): TGTGCCAGCAGCCAAGATAGGTGGAGGGGACTGAATGAGCAGTTCTTC.

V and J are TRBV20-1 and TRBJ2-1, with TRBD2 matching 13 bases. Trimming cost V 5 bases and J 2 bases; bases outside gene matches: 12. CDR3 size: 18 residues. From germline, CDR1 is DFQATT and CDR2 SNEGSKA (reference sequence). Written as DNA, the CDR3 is TGCAGTGCTCTACACCCGGGACTAGCGGGATCAACCTACAATGAGCAGTTCTTC. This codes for CSALHPGLAGSTYNEQFF.

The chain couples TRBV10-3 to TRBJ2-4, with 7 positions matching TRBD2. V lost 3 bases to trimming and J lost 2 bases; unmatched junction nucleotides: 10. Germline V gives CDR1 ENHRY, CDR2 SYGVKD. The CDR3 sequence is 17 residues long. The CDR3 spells CAISDTSVSLTKNIQYF. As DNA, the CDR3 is TGTGCCATCAGTGATACTAGCGTCTCCCTAACCAAAAACATTCAGTACTTC.

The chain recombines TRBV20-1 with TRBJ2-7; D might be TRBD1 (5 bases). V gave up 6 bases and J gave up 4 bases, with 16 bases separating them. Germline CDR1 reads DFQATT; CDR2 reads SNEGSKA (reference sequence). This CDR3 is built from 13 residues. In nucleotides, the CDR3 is TGCAGTGCCTCGCAGGGAAATGGGTACGAGCAGTACTTC. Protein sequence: CSASQGNGYEQYF.

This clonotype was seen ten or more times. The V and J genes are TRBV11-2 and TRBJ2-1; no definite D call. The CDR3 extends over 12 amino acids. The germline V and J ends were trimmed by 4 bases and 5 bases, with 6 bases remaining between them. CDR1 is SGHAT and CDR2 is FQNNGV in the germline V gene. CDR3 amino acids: CASSSSNNEQFF. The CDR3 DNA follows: TGTGCCAGCAGCTCTAGTAACAATGAGCAGTTCTTC. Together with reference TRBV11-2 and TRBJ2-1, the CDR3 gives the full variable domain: EAGVAQSPRYKIIEKRQSVAFWCNPISGHATLYWYQQILGQGPKLLIQFQNNGVVDDSQLPKDRFSAERLKGVDSTLKIQPAKLEDSAVYLCASSSSNNEQFFGPGTRLTVL.

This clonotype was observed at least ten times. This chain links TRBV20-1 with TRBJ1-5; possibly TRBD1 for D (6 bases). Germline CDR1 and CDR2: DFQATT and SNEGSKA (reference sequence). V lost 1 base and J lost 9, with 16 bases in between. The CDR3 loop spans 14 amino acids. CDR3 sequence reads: CSARVQGPLTPQHF. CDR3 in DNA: TGCAGTGCTAGAGTACAGGGTCCGCTTACGCCCCAGCATTTT.

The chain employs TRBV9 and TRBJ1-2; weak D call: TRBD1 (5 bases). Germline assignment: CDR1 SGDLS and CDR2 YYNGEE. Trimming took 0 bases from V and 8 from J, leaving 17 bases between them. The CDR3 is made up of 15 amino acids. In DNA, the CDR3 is TGTGCCAGCAGCGTAGGATTTGGCCGGGACGAAGGCTACACCTTC. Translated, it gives CASSVGFGRDEGYTF.

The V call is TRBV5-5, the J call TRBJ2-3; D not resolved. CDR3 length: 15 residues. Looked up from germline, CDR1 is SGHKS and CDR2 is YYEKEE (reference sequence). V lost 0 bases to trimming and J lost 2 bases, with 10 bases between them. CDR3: CASSLAPSHTDTQYF. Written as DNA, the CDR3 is TGTGCCAGCAGCTTGGCGCCGTCCCACACAGATACGCAGTATTTT. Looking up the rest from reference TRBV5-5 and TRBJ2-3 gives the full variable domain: DAGVTQSPTHLIKTRGQQVTLRCSPISGHKSVSWYQQVLGQGPQFIFQYYEKEERGRGNFPDRFSARQFPNYSSELNVNALLLGDSALYLCASSLAPSHTDTQYFGPGTRLTVL.

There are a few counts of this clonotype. CDR3 DNA sequence: TGTGCCAGCAGTTTAGTCGCAGGGCGTAAGGACATTCAGTACTTC. It is translated as CASSLVAGRKDIQYF. V gene TRBV12-3 or TRBV12-4 combines with J gene TRBJ2-4, with D tentatively TRBD1 (5 bases). The CDR3 runs to 15 residues. Deletions cut 1 base from V and 8 bases from J, with 15 bases between.

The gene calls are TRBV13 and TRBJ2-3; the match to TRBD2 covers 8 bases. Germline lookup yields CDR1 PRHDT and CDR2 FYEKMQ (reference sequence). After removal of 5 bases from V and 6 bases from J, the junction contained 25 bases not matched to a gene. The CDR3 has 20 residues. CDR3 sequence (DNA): TGTGCCAGCAGCATTACGCCATGGACTAGCACGCCCACCGTAGGGGATACGCAGTATTTT. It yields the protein CASSITPWTSTPTVGDTQYF.

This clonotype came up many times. Here the CDR3 reads CASRKEGLAGLWSYNEQFF. CDR3 DNA sequence: TGTGCCAGCAGGAAGGAGGGACTAGCGGGATTGTGGTCCTACAATGAGCAGTTCTTC. The V call is TRBV27, the J call TRBJ2-1, with 13 bases identical to TRBD2. V dropped 6 bases and J dropped 1; count of bases not matched to a gene: 12. From germline, CDR1 is MNHEY and CDR2 SMNVEV (reference sequence). The CDR3 extends over 19 amino acids.

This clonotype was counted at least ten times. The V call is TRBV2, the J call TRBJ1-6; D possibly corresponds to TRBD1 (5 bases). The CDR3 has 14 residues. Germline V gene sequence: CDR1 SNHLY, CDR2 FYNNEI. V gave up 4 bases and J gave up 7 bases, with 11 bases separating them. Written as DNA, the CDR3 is TGTGCCAGCAGTGCTTACGGGGGAAATTCACCCCTCCACTTT. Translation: CASSAYGGNSPLHF.

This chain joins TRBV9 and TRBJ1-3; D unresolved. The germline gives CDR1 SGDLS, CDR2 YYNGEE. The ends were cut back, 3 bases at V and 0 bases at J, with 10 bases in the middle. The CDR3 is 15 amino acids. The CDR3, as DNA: TGTGCCAGCAGCGCCGACGGCGGCTCTGGAAACACCATATATTTT. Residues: CASSADGGSGNTIYF.

CDR3 in amino acids: CAISVRGRPYGYTF. The CDR3 nucleotides read TGTGCCATCAGTGTCAGAGGCAGGCCCTATGGCTACACCTTC. V usage is TRBV10-3 and J usage is TRBJ1-2, with D unclear. The CDR3 covers 14 residues. The germline gives CDR1 ENHRY, CDR2 SYGVKD. Trimming took 4 bases from V and 4 from J, leaving 13 bases between them.

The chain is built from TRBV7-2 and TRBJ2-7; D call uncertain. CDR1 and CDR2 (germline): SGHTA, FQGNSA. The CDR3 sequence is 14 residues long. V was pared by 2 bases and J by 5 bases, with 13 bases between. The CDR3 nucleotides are TGTGCCAGCAGCTTATACCGGGTGGAGAACGAGCAGTACTTC. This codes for CASSLYRVENEQYF. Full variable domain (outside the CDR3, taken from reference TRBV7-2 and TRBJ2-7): GAGVSQSPSNKVTEKGKDVELRCDPISGHTALYWYRQSLGQGLEFLIYFQGNSAPDKSGLPSDRFSAERTGGSVSTLTIQRTQQEDSAVYLCASSLYRVENEQYFGPGTRLTVT.

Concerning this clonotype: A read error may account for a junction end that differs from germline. The DNA for the CDR3 is TGTGCTAGCAGCTTATCTCCACTGGCGGTTCCAACAGATACGCAGTATTTT. Protein: CASSLSPLAVPTDTQYF. V and J are TRBV7-7 and TRBJ2-3; D not resolved. The CDR3 has 17 residues. Germline loops: CDR1 SSHAT, CDR2 FNYEAQ (reference sequence).

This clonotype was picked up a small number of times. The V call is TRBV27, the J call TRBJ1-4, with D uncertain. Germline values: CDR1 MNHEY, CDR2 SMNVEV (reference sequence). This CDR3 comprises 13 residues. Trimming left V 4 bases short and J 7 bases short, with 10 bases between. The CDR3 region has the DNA TGTGCCAGCAGTTCCTGGGCTGGTGAAAAACTGTTTTTT. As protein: CASSSWAGEKLFF.